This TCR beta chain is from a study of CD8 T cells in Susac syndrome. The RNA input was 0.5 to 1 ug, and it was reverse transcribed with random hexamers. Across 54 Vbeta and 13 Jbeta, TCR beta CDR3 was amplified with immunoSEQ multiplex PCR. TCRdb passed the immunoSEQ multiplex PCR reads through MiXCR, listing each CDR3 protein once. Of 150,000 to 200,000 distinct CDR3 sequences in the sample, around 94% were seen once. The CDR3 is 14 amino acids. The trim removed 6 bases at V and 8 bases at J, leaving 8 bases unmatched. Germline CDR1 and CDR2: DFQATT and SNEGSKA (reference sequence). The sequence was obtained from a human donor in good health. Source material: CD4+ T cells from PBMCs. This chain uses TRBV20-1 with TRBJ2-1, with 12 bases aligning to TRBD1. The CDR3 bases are TGCAGTGCCGCTGGGACAGGGGGCATGGATGAGCAGTTCTTC. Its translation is CSAAGTGGMDEQFF.